A selection of T cell receptor beta chains follows, all from one sample in a study of blood T cell repertoires in COVID-19. Sequencing was performed with immunoSEQ multiplex PCR; in TCRdb, only in-frame clones are kept and a portion is missing. The sample consists of almost 250,000 clones, around 87% of them appearing once. The sample taken for sequencing was PBMCs or T cells enriched from blood (not recorded which). The source of these receptors is a woman aged 45-65 years who had recovered from COVID-19. Each CDR3 is given with its conserved first and last residue. The D gene is left open where the match is weak.

v_call,j_call,d_call,cdr3_nt,cdr3_aa
TRBV6-5,TRBJ1-1,.,TGTGCCAGCAGCGAGGGCACTGAAGCTTTCTTT,CASSEGTEAFF
TRBV20-1,TRBJ1-1,.,TGCAGTGCTAGTTTAAACGAGGGGAACACTGAAGCTTTCTTT,CSASLNEGNTEAFF
TRBV7-3,TRBJ2-2,.,TGTGCCAGCAGCTTACAGGGCTCTTTCACCGGGGAGCTGTTTTTT,CASSLQGSFTGELFF
TRBV27,TRBJ2-3,TRBD1,TGTGCCAGCAGTTTCGACAGGGAAGATACGCAGTATTTT,CASSFDREDTQYF
TRBV29-1,TRBJ1-1,.,TGCAGCGTTTACCGGGGGAACACTGAAGCTTTCTTT,CSVYRGNTEAFF
TRBV14,TRBJ1-1,.,TGTGCCAGCAGCCCCGGGGGGTTGAACACTGAAGCTTTCTTT,CASSPGGLNTEAFF
TRBV19,TRBJ2-3,TRBD2,TGTGCCAGTAATAGCGGGACGAGCACAGATACGCAGTATTTT,CASNSGTSTDTQYF
TRBV4-3,TRBJ2-3,TRBD1,TGCGCCAGCAGCCCAGAGGGGGCAAGCACAGATACGCAGTATTTT,CASSPEGASTDTQYF
TRBV11-1,TRBJ1-3,TRBD1,TGTGCCAGCAGCTTCGACAGGGGGCTTCATGGAAACACCATATATTTT,CASSFDRGLHGNTIYF
TRBV7-9,TRBJ2-3,TRBD2,TGTGCCAGCAGCTCGAAGCGGGAGGGCACAGATACGCAGTATTTT,CASSSKREGTDTQYF
TRBV3-1/TRBV3-2,TRBJ2-1,TRBD2,TGTGCCAGCAGCCAAGCGACGGGAGGGCCAGGTGAGCAGTTCTTC,CASSQATGGPGEQFF
TRBV2,TRBJ1-3,TRBD1,TGTGCCAGTAGGACAGGGGGCTCTGGAAACACCATATATTTT,CASRTGGSGNTIYF